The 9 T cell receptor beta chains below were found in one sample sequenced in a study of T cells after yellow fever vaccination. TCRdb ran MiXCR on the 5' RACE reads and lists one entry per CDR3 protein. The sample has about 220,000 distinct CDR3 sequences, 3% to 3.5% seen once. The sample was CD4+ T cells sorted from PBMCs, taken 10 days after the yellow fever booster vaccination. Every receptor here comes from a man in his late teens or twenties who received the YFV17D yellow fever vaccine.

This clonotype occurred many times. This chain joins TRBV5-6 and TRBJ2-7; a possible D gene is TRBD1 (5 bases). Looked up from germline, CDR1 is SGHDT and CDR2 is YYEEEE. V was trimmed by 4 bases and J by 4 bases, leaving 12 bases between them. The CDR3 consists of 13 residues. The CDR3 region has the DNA TGTGCCAGCAGCAAAGATTCAGGGTACGAGCAGTACGTC. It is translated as CASSKDSGYEQYV.

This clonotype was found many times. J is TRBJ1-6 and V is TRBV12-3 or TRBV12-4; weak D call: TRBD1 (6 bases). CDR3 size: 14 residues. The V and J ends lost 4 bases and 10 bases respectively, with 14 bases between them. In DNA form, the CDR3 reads TGTGCCAGCAGTTCCAACAGGGTTCACTCACCCCTCCACTTT. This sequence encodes CASSSNRVHSPLHF.

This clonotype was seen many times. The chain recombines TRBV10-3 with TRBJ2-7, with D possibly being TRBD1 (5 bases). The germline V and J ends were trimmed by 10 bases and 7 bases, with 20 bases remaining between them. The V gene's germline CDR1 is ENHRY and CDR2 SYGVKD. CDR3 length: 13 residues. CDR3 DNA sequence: TGTGCCAACAGCCCTCAGGGAAACCTTGAGCAGTACTTC. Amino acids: CANSPQGNLEQYF.

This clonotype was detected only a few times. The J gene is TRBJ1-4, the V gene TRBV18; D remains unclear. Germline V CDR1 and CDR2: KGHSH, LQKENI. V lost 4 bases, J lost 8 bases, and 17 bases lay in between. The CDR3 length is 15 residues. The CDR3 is CASSLPSPGGEKLFF. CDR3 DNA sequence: TGTGCCAGCTCACTCCCAAGTCCAGGAGGAGAAAAACTGTTTTTT. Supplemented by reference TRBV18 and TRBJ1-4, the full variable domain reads NAGVMQNPRHLVRRRGQEARLRCSPMKGHSHVYWYRQLPEEGLKFMVYLQKENIIDESGMPKERFSAEFPKEGPSILRIQQVVRGDSAAYFCASSLPSPGGEKLFFGSGTQLSVL.

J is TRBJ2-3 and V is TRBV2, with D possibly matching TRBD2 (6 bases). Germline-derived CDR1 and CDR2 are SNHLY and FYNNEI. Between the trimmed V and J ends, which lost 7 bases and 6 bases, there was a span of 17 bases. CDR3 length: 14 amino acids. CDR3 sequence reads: CASKGQTGADTQYF. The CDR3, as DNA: TGTGCCAGCAAGGGGCAAACGGGAGCCGATACGCAGTATTTT.

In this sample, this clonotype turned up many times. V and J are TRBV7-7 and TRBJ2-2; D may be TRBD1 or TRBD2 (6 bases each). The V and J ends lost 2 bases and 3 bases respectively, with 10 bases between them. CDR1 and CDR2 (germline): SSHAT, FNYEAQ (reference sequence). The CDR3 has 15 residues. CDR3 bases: TGTGCCAGCAGCTTAAGAGGGGGGTACACCGGGGAGCTGTTTTTT. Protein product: CASSLRGGYTGELFF.

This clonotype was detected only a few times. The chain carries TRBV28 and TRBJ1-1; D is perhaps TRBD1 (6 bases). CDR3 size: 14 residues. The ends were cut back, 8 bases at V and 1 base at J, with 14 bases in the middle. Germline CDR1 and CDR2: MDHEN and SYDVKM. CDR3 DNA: TGTGCCAGCGGGAGGCAGGACAGGAACACTGAAGCTTTCTTT. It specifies CASGRQDRNTEAFF.

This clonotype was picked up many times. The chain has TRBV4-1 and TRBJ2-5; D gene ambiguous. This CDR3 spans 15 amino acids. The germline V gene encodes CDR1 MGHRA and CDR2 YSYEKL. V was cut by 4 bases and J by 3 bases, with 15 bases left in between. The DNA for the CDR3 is TGCGCCAGCAGCCTTTCTGGGGTACAGAAAGAGACCCAGTACTTC. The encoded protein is CASSLSGVQKETQYF.

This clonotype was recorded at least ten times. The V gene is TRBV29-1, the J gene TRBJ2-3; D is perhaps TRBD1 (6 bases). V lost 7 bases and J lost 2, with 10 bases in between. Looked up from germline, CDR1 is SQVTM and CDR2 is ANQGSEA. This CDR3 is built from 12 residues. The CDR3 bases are TGCAGCGCCCGGACAGACACAGATACGCAGTATTTT. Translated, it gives CSARTDTDTQYF.